One T cell receptor (beta chain) is described in this entry. This receptor's antigen is unknown. Per-nucleotide qualities are absent, and no much larger clonotype sits a single base away. Explained via the paper, the time point label denotes: persistent/refractory GD, antithyroid drugs over 5 years with positive TRAb. RNA was extracted from PBMCs in TRIzol for both TCR sequencing and RNA sequencing. The diagnosis of Graves' disease was made according to American Thyroid Association guidelines. Patients were recruited from an endocrinology department in Xi'an, China. Each patient gave around 9.2 milliliters of peripheral blood, collected in an EDTA anticoagulant tube. Ficoll Paque Plus density gradient separation was used to isolate PBMCs, and no further T cell sorting was done. An Agilent 2100 Bioanalyzer and agarose gel were used to check RNA quality, and a NanoDrop 2000 was used to measure RNA concentration.

This record belongs to a study of regulatory T cells in long-lasting Graves disease (TCRdb year 2021). Study-wide context: Persistent Graves' disease was defined as antithyroid drug treatment for over 5 years with persistently positive TSH receptor autoantibodies. Persistent Graves' disease patients were compared with newly diagnosed Graves' disease patients by peripheral blood TCR sequencing and RNA sequencing. The study was registered as a clinical trial and conducted in China. TCR sequencing covered approximately 13 persistent and roughly 20 newly diagnosed Graves' disease patients, 33 samples in total. Persistent Graves' disease patients in the clinical cohort had taken antithyroid drugs for 8 to 12 years on average.

From its cysteine to its phenylalanine, the CDR3 spans 15 amino acids. The kept DNA is CDR3 alone, 45 bases in frame from the first base. The germline V gene sets CDR1 to SGHTA and CDR2 to FQGNSA. Trimming takes 1 base from V and 0 bases from J, and the germline ends sit 10 bases apart. Summary of the overall study and its limitations: Sequencing and analysis were limited to the TCR beta chain. Only peripheral blood was studied, because thyroid tissue, the primary lesion, was inaccessible. As a limitation, the authors acknowledged that the small sample size may reduce accuracy. Preferential use of TRBV28, TRBJ1-2 and TRBJ2-5 was observed in persistent disease, whereas TRBV20-1 and TRBJ2-1 were favored in newly diagnosed disease. Patients with persistent disease shared more public clonotypes (about 2,900) than newly diagnosed patients did (about 970). Persistent Graves' disease patients showed lower TCR Shannon entropy and fewer highly expanded clones than newly diagnosed patients, suggesting clonal expansion.

Receptor libraries were prepared by multiplex PCR. TCRdb names Illumina HiSeq 4000 as the instrument used. TCR beta libraries were built with iRepertoire HTBI primers and Arm-PCR amplification of CDR3 regions. PCR products were gel purified before sequencing. As for the original processing: Gene usage analysis of CDR3 amino acid clonotypes relied on the roughly 64 TRBV and around 14 TRBJ segments identified across samples. COPE and FqMerger were used to merge the filtered high-quality paired reads into contigs. Contigs were aligned with BLAST to IMGT TRBV, TRBD and TRBJ reference genes, and CDR3 was defined per IMGT. Any clonotype with a frequency above 0.1% was classified as a highly expanded clone. Shannon entropy was used to measure repertoire diversity, and the Gini coefficient was used to measure V-J evenness. A clonotype found in more than one individual was treated as public. TCRdb passed the public sequencing reads through fastp at Q25 and MiXCR, retaining productive beta sequences. Records with the same CDR3 protein are collapsed into one entry carrying the most frequent genes and DNA. TCRdb, not the original authors, processed these V and J calls. The sample records around 430,000 distinct CDR3 sequences, approximately 23% of which are singletons. The top ten clonotypes cover 10% to 15% of the sample.

The sequence was collected from a female donor with Graves disease. Here the chain combines TRBV7-2 and TRBJ2-7, with no confident D gene call. This material consisted of peripheral blood mononuclear cells (PBMCs), taken when the disease was refractory, from a patient treated with antithyroid drugs. CDR3 protein: CASSLVGGNSYEQYF. In nucleotides, the sequence is TGTGCCAGCAGCTTAGTAGGTGGGAACTCCTACGAGCAGTACTTC. Full variable domain (CDR3 extended with the reference TRBV7-2 and TRBJ2-7 proteins): GAGVSQSPSNKVTEKGKDVELRCDPISGHTALYWYRQSLGQGLEFLIYFQGNSAPDKSGLPSDRFSAERTGGSVSTLTIQRTQQEDSAVYLCASSLVGGNSYEQYFGPGTRLTVT.